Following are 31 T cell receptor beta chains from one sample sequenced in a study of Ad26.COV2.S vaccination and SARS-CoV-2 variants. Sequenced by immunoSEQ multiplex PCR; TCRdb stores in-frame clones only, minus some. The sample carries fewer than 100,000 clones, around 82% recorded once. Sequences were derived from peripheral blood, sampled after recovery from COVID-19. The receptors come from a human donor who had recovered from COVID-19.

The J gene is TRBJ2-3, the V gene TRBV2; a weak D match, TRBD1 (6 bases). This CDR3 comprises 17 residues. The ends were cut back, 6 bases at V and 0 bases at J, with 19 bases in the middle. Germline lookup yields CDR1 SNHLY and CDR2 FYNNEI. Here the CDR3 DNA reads TGTGCCAGCAGGGAAACGCCGGGACACCAAAGCACAGATACGCAGTATTTT. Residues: CASRETPGHQSTDTQYF.

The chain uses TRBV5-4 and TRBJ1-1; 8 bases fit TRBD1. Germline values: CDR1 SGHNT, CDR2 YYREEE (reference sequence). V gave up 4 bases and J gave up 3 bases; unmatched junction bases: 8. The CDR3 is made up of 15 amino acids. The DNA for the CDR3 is TGTGCCAGCAGCCCCCGGCAGGGGGCATACACTGAAGCTTTCTTT. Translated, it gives CASSPRQGAYTEAFF. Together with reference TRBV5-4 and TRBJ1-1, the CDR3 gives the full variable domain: ETGVTQSPTHLIKTRGQQVTLRCSSQSGHNTVSWYQQALGQGPQFIFQYYREEENGRGNFPPRFSGLQFPNYSSELNVNALELDDSALYLCASSPRQGAYTEAFFGQGTRLTVV.

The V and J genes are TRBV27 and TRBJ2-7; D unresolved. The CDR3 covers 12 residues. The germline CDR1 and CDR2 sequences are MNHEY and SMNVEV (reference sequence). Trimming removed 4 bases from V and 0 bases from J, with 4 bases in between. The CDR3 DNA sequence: TGTGCCAGCAGTTCCACCTCCTACGAGCAGTACTTC. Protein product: CASSSTSYEQYF.

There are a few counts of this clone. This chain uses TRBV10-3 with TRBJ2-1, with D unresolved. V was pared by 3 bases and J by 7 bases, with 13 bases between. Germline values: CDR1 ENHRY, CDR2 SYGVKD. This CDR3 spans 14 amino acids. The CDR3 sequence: CAISDEPPKNEQFF. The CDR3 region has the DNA TGTGCCATCAGTGATGAGCCTCCGAAAAATGAGCAGTTCTTC.

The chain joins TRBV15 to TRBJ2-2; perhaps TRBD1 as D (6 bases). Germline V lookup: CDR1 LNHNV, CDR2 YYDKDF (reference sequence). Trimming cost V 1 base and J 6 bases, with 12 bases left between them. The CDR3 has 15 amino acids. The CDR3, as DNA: TGTGCCACCAGCAGAGTACTGGGGGCAGCCGGGGAGCTGTTTTTT. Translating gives CATSRVLGAAGELFF.

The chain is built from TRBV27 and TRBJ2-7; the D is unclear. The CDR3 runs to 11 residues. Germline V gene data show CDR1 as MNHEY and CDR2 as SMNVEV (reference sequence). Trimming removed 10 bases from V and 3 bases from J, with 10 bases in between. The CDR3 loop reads CATSWGYEQYF. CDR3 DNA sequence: TGTGCCACCTCGTGGGGCTACGAGCAGTACTTC.

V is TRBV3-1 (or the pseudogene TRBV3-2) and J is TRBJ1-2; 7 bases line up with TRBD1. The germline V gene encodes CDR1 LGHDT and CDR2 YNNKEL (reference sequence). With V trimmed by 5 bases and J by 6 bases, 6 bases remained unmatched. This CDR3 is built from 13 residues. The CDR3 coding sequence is TGTGCCAGCAGCTTCGAAGGGGGCAATGGCTACACCTTC. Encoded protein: CASSFEGGNGYTF.

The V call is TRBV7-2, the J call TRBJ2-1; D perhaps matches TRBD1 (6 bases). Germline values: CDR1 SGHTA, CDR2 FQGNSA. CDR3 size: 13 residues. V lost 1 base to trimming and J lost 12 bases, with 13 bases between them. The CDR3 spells CASSLDGTRLQFF. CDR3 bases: TGTGCCAGCAGCTTAGATGGGACACGCCTGCAGTTCTTC.

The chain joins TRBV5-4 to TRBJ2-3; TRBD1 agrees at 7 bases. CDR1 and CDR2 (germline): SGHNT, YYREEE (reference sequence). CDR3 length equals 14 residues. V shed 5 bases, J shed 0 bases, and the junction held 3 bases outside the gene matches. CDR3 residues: CASSWDSSTDTQYF. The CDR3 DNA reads TGTGCCAGCAGTTGGGACAGTAGCACAGATACGCAGTATTTT.

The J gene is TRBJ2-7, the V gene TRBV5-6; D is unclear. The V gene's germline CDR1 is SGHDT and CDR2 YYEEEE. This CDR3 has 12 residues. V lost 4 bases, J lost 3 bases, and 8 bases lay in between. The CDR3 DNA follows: TGTGCCAGCAGCCGTAACAACTACGAGCAGTACTTC. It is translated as CASSRNNYEQYF.

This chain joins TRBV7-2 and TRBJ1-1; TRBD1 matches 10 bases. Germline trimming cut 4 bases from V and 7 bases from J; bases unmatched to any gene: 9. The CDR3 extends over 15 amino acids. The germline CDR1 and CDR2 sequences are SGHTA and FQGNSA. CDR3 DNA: TGTGCCAGCAGCTCGGCCGGGACAGGGGTGAGTGAAGCTTTCTTT. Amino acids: CASSSAGTGVSEAFF.

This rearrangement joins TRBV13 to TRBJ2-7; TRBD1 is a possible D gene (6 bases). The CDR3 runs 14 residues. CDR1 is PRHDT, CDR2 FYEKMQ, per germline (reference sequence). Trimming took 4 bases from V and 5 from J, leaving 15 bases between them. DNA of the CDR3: TGTGCCAGCAGCTCGTCCAGGACAGTACACGAGCAGTACTTC. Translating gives CASSSSRTVHEQYF.

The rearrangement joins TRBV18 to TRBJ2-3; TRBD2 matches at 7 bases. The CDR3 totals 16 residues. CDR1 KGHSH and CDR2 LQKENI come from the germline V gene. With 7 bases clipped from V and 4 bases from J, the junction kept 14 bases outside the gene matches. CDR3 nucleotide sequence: TGTGCCAGCTGGGAATCGACCAGCGGGGCCGCAGATACGCAGTATTTT. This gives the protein CASWESTSGAADTQYF.

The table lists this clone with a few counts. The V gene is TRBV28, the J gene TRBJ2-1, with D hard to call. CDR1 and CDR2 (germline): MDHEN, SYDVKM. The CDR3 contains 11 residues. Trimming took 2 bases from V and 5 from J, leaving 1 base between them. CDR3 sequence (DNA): TGTGCCAGCAGTTTACACAATGAGCAGTTCTTC. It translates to CASSLHNEQFF.

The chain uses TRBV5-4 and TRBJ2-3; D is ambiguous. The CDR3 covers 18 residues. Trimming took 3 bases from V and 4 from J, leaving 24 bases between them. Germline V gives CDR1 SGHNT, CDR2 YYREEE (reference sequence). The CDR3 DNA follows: TGTGCCAGCAGCTCCCCATATGGCCGATTCGGATCATCAGATACGCAGTATTTT. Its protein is CASSSPYGRFGSSDTQYF.

CDR3 region: CASSFLGGQGAADTQYF. As DNA, the CDR3 is TGTGCCAGCAGCTTCCTAGGCGGACAGGGGGCCGCAGATACGCAGTATTTT. V gene TRBV7-3 combines with J gene TRBJ2-3; TRBD1 agrees at 11 bases. Germline V gives CDR1 SGHTA, CDR2 FQGTGA. The junction had 9 bases not matched to a gene; V was cut back by 3 bases and J by 4 bases. The CDR3 totals 17 residues.

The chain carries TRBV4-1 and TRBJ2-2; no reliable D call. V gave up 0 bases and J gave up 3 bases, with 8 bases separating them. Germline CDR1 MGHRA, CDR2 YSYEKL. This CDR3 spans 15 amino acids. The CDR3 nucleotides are TGCGCCAGCAGCCAAGAGCTCTTTTACACCGGGGAGCTGTTTTTT. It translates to CASSQELFYTGELFF.

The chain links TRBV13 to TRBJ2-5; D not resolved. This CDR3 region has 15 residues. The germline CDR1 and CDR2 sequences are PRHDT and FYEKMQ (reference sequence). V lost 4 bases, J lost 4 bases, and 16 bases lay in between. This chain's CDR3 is CASSSFSFGGETQYF. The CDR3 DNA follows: TGTGCCAGCAGCTCCTTTTCGTTCGGTGGAGAGACCCAGTACTTC.

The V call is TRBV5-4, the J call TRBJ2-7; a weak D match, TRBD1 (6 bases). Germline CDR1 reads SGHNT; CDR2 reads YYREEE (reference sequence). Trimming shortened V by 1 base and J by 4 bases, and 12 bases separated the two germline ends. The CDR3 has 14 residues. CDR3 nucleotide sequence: TGTGCCAGCAGCTTGACAGGGTCGCCTTACGAGCAGTACTTC. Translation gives CASSLTGSPYEQYF.

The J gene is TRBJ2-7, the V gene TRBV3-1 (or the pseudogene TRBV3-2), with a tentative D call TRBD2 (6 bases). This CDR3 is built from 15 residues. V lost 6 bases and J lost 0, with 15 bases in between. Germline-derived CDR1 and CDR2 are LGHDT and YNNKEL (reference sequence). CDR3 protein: CASSPLASLSYEQYF. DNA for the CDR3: TGTGCCAGCAGTCCTCTAGCGTCGCTCTCCTACGAGCAGTACTTC.

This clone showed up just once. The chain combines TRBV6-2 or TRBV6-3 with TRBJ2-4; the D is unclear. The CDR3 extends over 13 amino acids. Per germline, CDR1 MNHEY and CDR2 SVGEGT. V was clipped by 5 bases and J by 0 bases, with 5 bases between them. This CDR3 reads CASSALAKNIQYF. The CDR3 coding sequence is TGTGCCAGCAGTGCACTAGCCAAAAACATTCAGTACTTC.

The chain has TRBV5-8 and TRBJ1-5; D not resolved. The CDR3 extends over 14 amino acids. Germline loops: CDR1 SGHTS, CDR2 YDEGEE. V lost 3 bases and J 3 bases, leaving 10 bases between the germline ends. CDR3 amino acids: CASSSGLHNQPQHF. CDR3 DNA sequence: TGTGCCAGCAGCTCGGGTCTACACAATCAGCCCCAGCATTTT.

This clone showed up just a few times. In DNA, the CDR3 is TGTGCCAGCAGCGAATACGGGCACTCCTACGAGCAGTACTTC. Translating it yields CASSEYGHSYEQYF. This chain links TRBV9 with TRBJ2-7; D gene uncertain. Trimming left V 3 bases short and J 0 bases short, with 10 bases between. This CDR3 comprises 14 residues. The germline gives CDR1 SGDLS, CDR2 YYNGEE. The full variable domain, its missing parts supplied by reference TRBV9 and TRBJ2-7, is DSGVTQTPKHLITATGQRVTLRCSPRSGDLSVYWYQQSLDQGLQFLIQYYNGEERAKGNILERFSAQQFPDLHSELNLSSLELGDSALYFCASSEYGHSYEQYFGPGTRLTVT.

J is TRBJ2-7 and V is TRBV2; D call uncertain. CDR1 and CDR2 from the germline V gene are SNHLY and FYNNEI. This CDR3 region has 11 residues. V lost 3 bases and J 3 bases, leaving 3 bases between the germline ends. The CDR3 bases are TGTGCCAGCAGTGACAGCTACGAGCAGTACTTC. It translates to CASSDSYEQYF.

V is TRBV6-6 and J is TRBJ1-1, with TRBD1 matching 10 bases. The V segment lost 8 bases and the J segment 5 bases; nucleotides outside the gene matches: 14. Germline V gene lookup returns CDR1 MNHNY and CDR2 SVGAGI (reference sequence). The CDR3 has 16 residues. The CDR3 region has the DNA TGTGCCAGCGGCGTTGGGGCGGGACAGGGGACAACTGAAGCTTTCTTT. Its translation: CASGVGAGQGTTEAFF.

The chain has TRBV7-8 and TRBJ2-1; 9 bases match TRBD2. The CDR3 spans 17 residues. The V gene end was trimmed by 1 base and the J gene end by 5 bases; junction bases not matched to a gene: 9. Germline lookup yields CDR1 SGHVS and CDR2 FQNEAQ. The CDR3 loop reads CASSLGGGAMGHNEQFF. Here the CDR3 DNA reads TGTGCCAGCAGCTTAGGCGGGGGGGCTATGGGGCACAATGAGCAGTTCTTC.

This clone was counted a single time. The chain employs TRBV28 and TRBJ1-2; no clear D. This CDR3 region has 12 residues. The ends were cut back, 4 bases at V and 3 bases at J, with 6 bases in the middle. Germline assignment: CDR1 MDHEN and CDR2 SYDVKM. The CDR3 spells CASSSRDYGYTF. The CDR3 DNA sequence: TGTGCCAGCAGTTCCCGGGACTATGGCTACACCTTC.

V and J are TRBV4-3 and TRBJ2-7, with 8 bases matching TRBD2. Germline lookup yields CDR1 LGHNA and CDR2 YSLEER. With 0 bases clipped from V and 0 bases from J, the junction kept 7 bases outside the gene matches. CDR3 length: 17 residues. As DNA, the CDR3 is TGCGCCAGCAGCCAAGATCGTGCTAGCGGGTACTCCTACGAGCAGTACTTC. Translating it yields CASSQDRASGYSYEQYF.

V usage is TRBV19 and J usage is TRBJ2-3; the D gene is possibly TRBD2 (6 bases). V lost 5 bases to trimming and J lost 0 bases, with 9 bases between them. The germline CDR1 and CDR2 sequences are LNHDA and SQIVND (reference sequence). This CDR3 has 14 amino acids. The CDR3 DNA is TGTGCCAGTAGTTTCAGCGGGAGCACAGATACGCAGTATTTT. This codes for CASSFSGSTDTQYF. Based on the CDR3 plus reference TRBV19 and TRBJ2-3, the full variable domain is DGGITQSPKYLFRKEGQNVTLSCEQNLNHDAMYWYRQDPGQGLRLIYYSQIVNDFQKGDIAEGYSVSREKKESFPLTVTSAQKNPTAFYLCASSFSGSTDTQYFGPGTRLTVL.

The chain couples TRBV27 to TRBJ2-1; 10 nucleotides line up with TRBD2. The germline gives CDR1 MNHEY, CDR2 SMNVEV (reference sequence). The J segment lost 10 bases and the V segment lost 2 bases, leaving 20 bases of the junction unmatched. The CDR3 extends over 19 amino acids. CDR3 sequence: CASSLRNSPGLAGVGEQFF. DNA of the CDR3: TGTGCCAGCAGTTTACGGAACAGCCCGGGGCTAGCGGGAGTCGGAGAGCAGTTCTTC.

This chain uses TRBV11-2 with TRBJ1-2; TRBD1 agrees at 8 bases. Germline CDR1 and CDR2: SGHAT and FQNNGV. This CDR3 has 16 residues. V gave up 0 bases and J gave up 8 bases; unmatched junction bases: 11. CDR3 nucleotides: TGTGCCAGCAGCTTAGATACCCTCGGACAGGGAGAAGGCTACACCTTC. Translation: CASSLDTLGQGEGYTF.